The following is a T cell receptor (beta chain) sequence with its context. The V gene's germline CDR1 is KGHSH and CDR2 LQKENI. The CDR3 is made up of 14 amino acids. The junction had 6 bases not matched to a gene; V was cut back by 2 bases and J by 6 bases. The source of the sample is a study of shared clonotypes between healthy human individuals. Whole-study context: CD4 naive and CD4 memory each took three plates per donor, while CD8 naive took two and CD8 memory one.

The protocol was immunoSEQ multiplex PCR, while the TCRdb copy is restricted to in-frame clones and leaves out a portion. Among 2 million to 2.5 million clones listed, approximately 95% were seen once. Sequenced material: naive CD4+ T cells from PBMCs. Regarding subset: CD45RA+ positively selected. The chain recombines TRBV18 with TRBJ2-7; TRBD2 matches 8 bases. This clonotype originated in a man aged 18 to 29 in good health. Some clones in this sample may be carry-over from other donors' samples. The CDR3 nucleotides read TGTGCCAGCTCACCATTAGGAACTAGCGGCGAGCAGTACTTC. This gives the protein CASSPLGTSGEQYF.